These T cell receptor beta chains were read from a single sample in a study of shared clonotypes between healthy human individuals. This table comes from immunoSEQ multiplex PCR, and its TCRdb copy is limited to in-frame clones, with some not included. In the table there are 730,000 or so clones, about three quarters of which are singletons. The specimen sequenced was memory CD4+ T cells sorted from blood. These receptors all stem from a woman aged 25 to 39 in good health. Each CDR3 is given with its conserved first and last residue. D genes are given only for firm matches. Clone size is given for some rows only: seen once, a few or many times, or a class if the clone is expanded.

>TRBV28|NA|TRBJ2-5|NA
CASRGGGRQETQYF
TGTGCCAGCAGGGGCGGGGGCAGGCAAGAGACCCAGTACTTC
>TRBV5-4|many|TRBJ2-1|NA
CASRMENNEQFF
TGTGCCAGCAGGATGGAGAACAATGAGCAGTTCTTC
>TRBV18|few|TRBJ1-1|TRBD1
CASSPPGGRDTEAFF
TGTGCCAGCTCACCGCCAGGGGGGAGAGACACTGAAGCTTTCTTT
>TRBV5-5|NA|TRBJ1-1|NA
CASSLYSRVENTEAFF
TGTGCCAGCAGCTTGTATAGCAGGGTGGAAAACACTGAAGCTTTCTTT
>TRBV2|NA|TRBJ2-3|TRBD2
CASSGLSGSTDTQYF
TGTGCCAGCAGCGGCCTTAGCGGGAGTACAGATACGCAGTATTTT
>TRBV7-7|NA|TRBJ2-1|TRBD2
CASSPASGRGNEQFF
TGTGCCAGCAGTCCCGCCTCCGGGAGGGGGAATGAGCAGTTCTTC
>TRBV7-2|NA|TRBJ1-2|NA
CASSSRGLYGYTF
TGTGCCAGCAGCTCCAGGGGCCTCTATGGCTACACCTTC
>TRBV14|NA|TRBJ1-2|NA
CASSEAGHGYGYTF
TGTGCCAGCAGCGAAGCGGGACACGGCTATGGCTACACCTTC
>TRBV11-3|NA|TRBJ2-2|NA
CASSSSWGGTGELFF
TGTGCCAGCAGCTCCTCCTGGGGAGGCACCGGGGAGCTGTTTTTT
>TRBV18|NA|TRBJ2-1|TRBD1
CASSPGLPGQGTKNEQFF
TGTGCCAGCTCACCAGGGCTTCCGGGACAGGGTACCAAGAATGAGCAGTTCTTC
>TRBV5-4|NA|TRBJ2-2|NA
CASSLGYSRTLPYTGELFF
TGTGCCAGCAGCTTGGGTTATTCTAGAACGCTCCCTTACACCGGGGAGCTGTTTTTT
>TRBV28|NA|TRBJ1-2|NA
CASSRGSNYGYTF
TGTGCCAGCAGTCGGGGGTCTAACTATGGCTACACCTTC
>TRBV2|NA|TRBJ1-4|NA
CARGGPTNEKLFF
TGTGCCCGGGGCGGGCCAACTAATGAAAAACTGTTTTTT
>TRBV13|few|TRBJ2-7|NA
CASSLGGSIYEQYF
TGTGCCAGCAGCTTGGGCGGTTCGATCTACGAGCAGTACTTC
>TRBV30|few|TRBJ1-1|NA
CAWAKTGNTEAFF
TGTGCCTGGGCCAAGACAGGGAACACTGAAGCTTTCTTT
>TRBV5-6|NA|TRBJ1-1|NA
CASSLLSVGADTEAFF
TGTGCCAGCAGCTTGTTATCGGTGGGGGCGGACACTGAAGCTTTCTTT
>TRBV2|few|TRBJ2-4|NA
CASSGEAKNIQYF
TGTGCCAGCAGTGGGGAAGCCAAAAACATTCAGTACTTC
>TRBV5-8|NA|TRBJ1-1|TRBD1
CASSGQGVAFF
TGTGCCAGCAGTGGACAGGGTGTAGCTTTCTTT
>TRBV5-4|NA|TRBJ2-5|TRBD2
CASSSAGLAKQETQYF
TGTGCCAGCAGCTCGGCCGGACTAGCGAAACAAGAGACCCAGTACTTC
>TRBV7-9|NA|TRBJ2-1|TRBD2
CASSLVLAGGRQFF
TGTGCCAGCAGCTTAGTTCTAGCGGGAGGTCGGCAGTTCTTC
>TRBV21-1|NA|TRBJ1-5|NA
CASSKERISDTQHF
TGTGCCAGCAGCAAAGAAAGAATTTCGGACACCCAGCATTTT
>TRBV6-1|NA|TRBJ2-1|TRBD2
CASSDGSGTSEYNEQFF
TGTGCCAGCAGTGACGGATCCGGGACTAGCGAATACAATGAGCAGTTCTTC
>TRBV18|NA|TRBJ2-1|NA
CASSPLQGNEQFF
TGTGCCAGCTCACCTTTACAGGGCAATGAGCAGTTCTTC
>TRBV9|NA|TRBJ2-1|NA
CASSTDSLSYNEQFF
TGTGCCAGCAGCACGGACAGCCTCTCCTACAATGAGCAGTTCTTC
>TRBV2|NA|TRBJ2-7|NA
CASSSQGYEQYF
TGTGCCAGCAGTTCACAGGGCTACGAGCAGTACTTC
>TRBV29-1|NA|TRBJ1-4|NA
CSAAVDNEKLFF
TGCAGCGCCGCTGTAGATAATGAAAAACTGTTTTTT
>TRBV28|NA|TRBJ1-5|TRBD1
CASSLRGQPNQPQHF
TGTGCCAGCAGTTTGAGGGGACAGCCCAATCAGCCCCAGCATTTT
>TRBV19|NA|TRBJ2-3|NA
CASSVGGADTQYF
TGTGCCAGTAGTGTGGGGGGAGCAGATACGCAGTATTTT
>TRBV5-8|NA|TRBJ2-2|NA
CASSPPVGELFF
TGTGCCAGCAGCCCCCCGGTCGGGGAGCTGTTTTTT
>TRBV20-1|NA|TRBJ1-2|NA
CSAFLQYGYTF
TGCAGTGCATTTCTACAGTATGGCTACACCTTC
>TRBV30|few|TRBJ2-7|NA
CAWSAGYSYEQYF
TGTGCCTGGTCGGCAGGCTACTCCTACGAGCAGTACTTC
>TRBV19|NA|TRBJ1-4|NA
CASTLSSYDEKLFF
TGTGCCAGTACCTTATCATCATACGATGAAAAACTGTTTTTT
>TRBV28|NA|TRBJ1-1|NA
CASRGYRDLTEAFF
TGTGCCAGCAGGGGATACAGGGACCTCACTGAAGCTTTCTTT
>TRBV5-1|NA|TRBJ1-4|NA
CASSLAQQGPGEKLFF
TGCGCCAGCAGCTTGGCCCAACAGGGACCGGGTGAAAAACTGTTTTTT
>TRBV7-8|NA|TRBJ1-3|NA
CASSPRQVPSGNTIYF
TGTGCCAGCAGCCCCAGACAGGTCCCCTCTGGAAACACCATATATTTT
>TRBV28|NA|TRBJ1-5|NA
CASSFAGQINQPQHF
TGTGCCAGCAGTTTCGCGGGACAAATAAATCAGCCCCAGCATTTT
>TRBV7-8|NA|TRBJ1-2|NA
CASSLFSGVRGYGYTF
TGTGCCAGCAGCTTATTCTCCGGGGTCCGGGGCTATGGCTACACCTTC
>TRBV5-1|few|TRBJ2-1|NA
CASSTDTSSYNEQFF
TGCGCCAGCAGCACTGACACCAGCTCCTACAATGAGCAGTTCTTC
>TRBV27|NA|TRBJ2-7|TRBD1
CASSYGTAGGYEQYF
TGTGCCAGCAGTTACGGGACAGCTGGGGGCTACGAGCAGTACTTC
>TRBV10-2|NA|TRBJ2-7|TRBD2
CASSPGTSSYEQYF
TGCGCCAGCAGTCCCGGGACTAGCTCCTACGAGCAGTACTTC
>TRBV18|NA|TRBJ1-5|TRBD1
CAYGSGGDQPQHF
TGTGCCTACGGATCAGGGGGCGATCAGCCCCAGCATTTT
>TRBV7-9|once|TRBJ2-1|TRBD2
CASSLILAGEGEQFF
TGTGCCAGCAGCTTAATCCTAGCGGGAGAAGGTGAGCAGTTCTTC
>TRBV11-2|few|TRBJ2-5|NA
CASSLATGIETQYF
TGTGCCAGCAGCTTAGCCACAGGGATAGAGACCCAGTACTTC